What follows is one T cell receptor (beta chain) and its context. The antigen is not known. The cryopreserved samples used held about 0.95-10 million PBMC prior to extraction of DNA. This specimen comes from a study of long-term antiretroviral therapy in people with HIV. Trimming pared 4 bases from V and 7 bases from J, leaving 17 bases between. Germline V gene lookup returns CDR1 MNHEY and CDR2 SMNVEV (reference sequence). This CDR3 comprises 15 residues. Regarding the study as a whole: The study collected no data on ART adherence, viral resistance or therapy changes. Collection of the blood, which took place between about 2003 and 2017, possibly occurred under older ART regimens. Diversity remained lower than transplant donor controls, even though it increased after ART.

The assay, immunoSEQ v3.0, was run at survey level. Repertoires were generated with immunoSEQ multiplex PCR, while TCRdb's copy carries only in-frame clones and drops some. The table shows some 17,000 clones, with under 85% occurring only once. Sequenced material: unsorted PBMCs, taken less than 2.2 years before starting antiretroviral therapy. The sequence was obtained from a man aged 25-45 years with HIV. The chain uses TRBV27 and TRBJ1-5, with D maybe TRBD1 (5 bases). In nucleotides, the CDR3 is TGTGCCAGCAGTTCCCTCCTTGGGGCGCGGCAGCCCCAGCATTTT. Its translation is CASSSLLGARQPQHF.